This T cell receptor beta chain came from a study of T cell changes during pregnancy in multiple sclerosis. Germline V gives CDR1 SNHLY, CDR2 FYNNEI. The junction had 8 bases not matched to a gene; V was cut back by 6 bases and J by 4 bases. This CDR3 has 15 residues. The repertoire was sequenced with immunoSEQ multiplex PCR; TCRdb's copy has only in-frame clones and lacks some. The sample shows more than 10,000 clones, approximately 90% of them seen only once. J is TRBJ2-1 and V is TRBV2, with TRBD2 matching over 8 bases. Here the sequenced sample was CD8+ T cells from peripheral blood mononuclear cells, taken in the second trimester of pregnancy. The source is a female donor in good health, enrolled as a control in a pregnancy study. For the CDR3, the DNA is TGTGCCAGCAGGGGTTCGGGGGGGAAATACAATGAGCAGTTCTTC. Protein product: CASRGSGGKYNEQFF.